This T cell receptor beta chain is from a study of shared clonotypes between healthy human individuals. Overall study: A donor's plate count was three for CD4 naive and three for CD4 memory; CD8 naive had two and CD8 memory one. Whole-study results and caveats: Generation probability values for non-shared clonotypes were lower than those for clonotypes shared by all four donors. Donor scarcity curtailed the genetic and exposure-history diversity represented herein.

This clone appeared once. Antigen unknown. Terminally differentiated effector memory CD45RA+ cells were excluded from the naive CD8 cells, which were CD45RO-negative and positively selected for CCR7. The CDR3 has 13 amino acids. Trimming shortened V by 1 base and J by 4 bases, and 7 bases separated the two germline ends. In germline, CDR1 is SGHVS, CDR2 FNYEAQ. This was a deep-level run. Produced via immunoSEQ multiplex PCR; TCRdb's table is partial and in-frame only. The sample contains about 580,000 clones, 95% to 98% of which appear only once. Sequenced: naive CD8+ T cells sorted from blood. The chain employs TRBV7-6 and TRBJ1-2; no definite D call. This sequence originates from a man in his thirties or forties in good health. The CDR3 sequence is CASSLVGSYGYTF. The CDR3 bases are TGTGCCAGCAGCTTAGTAGGCAGCTATGGCTACACCTTC. Combining the CDR3 with reference TRBV7-6 and TRBJ1-2 gives the whole variable domain GAGVSQSPRYKVTKRGQDVALRCDPISGHVSLYWYRQALGQGPEFLTYFNYEAQQDKSGLPNDRFSAERPEGSISTLTIQRTEQRDSAMYRCASSLVGSYGYTFGSGTRLTVV.